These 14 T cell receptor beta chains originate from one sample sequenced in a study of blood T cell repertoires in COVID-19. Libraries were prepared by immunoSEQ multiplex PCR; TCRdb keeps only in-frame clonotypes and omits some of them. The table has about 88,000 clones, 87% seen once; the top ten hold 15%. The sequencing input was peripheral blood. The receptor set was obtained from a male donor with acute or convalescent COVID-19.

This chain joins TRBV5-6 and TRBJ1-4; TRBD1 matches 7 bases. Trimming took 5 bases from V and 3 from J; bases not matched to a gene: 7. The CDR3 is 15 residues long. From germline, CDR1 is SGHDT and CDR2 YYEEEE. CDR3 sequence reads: CASRLTGAPNEKLFF. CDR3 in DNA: TGTGCCAGCAGGTTAACAGGGGCCCCTAATGAAAAACTGTTTTTT. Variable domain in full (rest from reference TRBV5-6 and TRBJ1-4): DAGVTQSPTHLIKTRGQQVTLRCSPKSGHDTVSWYQQALGQGPQFIFQYYEEEERQRGNFPDRFSGHQFPNYSSELNVNALLLGDSALYLCASRLTGAPNEKLFFGSGTQLSVL.

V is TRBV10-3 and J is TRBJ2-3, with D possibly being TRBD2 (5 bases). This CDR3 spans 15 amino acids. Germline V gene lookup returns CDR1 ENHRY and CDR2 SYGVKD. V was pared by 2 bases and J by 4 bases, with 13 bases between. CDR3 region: CAISEVALLADTQYF. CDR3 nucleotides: TGTGCCATCAGTGAGGTAGCGTTGTTGGCAGATACGCAGTATTTT.

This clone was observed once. In DNA, the CDR3 is TGTGCCAGCAGCGCAGACAGGTTAAATTCACCCCTCCACTTT. Translated: CASSADRLNSPLHF. The chain couples TRBV6-4 to TRBJ1-6; tentative D call: TRBD1 (6 bases). V lost 6 bases, J lost 7 bases, and 13 bases lay in between. The CDR3 runs to 14 residues. CDR1 and CDR2 (germline): MRHNA, SNTAGT.

The CDR3 sequence: CASSFYKVGTALNEKLFF. In DNA, the CDR3 is TGTGCCAGCAGCTTCTATAAAGTTGGGACAGCACTTAATGAAAAACTGTTTTTT. This chain connects TRBV5-6 to TRBJ1-4; TRBD1 agrees at 7 bases. This CDR3 has 18 residues. Germline trimming cut 2 bases from V and 4 bases from J; bases unmatched to any gene: 14. Germline V CDR1 and CDR2: SGHDT, YYEEEE. The whole variable domain, remainder taken from reference TRBV5-6 and TRBJ1-4, is DAGVTQSPTHLIKTRGQQVTLRCSPKSGHDTVSWYQQALGQGPQFIFQYYEEEERQRGNFPDRFSGHQFPNYSSELNVNALLLGDSALYLCASSFYKVGTALNEKLFFGSGTQLSVL.

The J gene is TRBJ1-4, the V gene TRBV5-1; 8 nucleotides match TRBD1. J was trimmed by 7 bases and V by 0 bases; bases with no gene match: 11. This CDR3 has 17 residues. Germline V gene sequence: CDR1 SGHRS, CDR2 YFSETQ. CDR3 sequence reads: CASSLGTGSTFGEKLFF. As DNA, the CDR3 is TGCGCCAGCAGCTTGGGGACAGGGAGTACCTTCGGTGAAAAACTGTTTTTT.

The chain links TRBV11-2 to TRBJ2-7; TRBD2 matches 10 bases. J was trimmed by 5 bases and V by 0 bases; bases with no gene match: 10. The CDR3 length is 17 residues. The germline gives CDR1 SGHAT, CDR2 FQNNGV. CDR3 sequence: CASSLERAGGAVHEQYF. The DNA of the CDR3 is TGTGCCAGCAGCTTAGAGAGAGCGGGGGGGGCAGTCCACGAGCAGTACTTC. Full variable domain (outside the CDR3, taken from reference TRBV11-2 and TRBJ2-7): EAGVAQSPRYKIIEKRQSVAFWCNPISGHATLYWYQQILGQGPKLLIQFQNNGVVDDSQLPKDRFSAERLKGVDSTLKIQPAKLEDSAVYLCASSLERAGGAVHEQYFGPGTRLTVT.

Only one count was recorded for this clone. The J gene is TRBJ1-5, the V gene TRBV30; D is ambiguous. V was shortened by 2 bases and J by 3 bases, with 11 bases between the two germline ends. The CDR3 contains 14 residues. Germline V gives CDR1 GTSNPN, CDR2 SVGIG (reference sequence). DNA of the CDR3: TGTGCCTGGAGTTCCGGGTTCGACAATCAGCCCCAGCATTTT. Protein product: CAWSSGFDNQPQHF.

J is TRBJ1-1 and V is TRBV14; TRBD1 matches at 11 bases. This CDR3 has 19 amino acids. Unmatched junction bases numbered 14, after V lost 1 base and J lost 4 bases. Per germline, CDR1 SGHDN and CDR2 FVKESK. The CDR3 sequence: CASSQAHAGDRGRVTEAFF. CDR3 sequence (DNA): TGTGCCAGCAGCCAAGCCCACGCCGGGGACAGGGGGAGGGTCACTGAAGCTTTCTTT.

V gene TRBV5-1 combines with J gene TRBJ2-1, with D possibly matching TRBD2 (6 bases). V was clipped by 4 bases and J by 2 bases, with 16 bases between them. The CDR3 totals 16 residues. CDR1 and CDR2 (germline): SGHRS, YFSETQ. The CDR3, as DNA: TGCGCCAGCAGCCCGGGGGTCGGGGAGACCTACAATGAGCAGTTCTTC. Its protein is CASSPGVGETYNEQFF.

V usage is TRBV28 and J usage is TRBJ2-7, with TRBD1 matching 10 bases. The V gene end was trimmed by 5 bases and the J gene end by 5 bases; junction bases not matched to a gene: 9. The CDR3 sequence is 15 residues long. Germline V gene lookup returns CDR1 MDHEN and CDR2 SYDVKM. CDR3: CASSVGGQGPHEQYF. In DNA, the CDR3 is TGTGCCAGCAGTGTCGGGGGACAGGGGCCCCACGAGCAGTACTTC.

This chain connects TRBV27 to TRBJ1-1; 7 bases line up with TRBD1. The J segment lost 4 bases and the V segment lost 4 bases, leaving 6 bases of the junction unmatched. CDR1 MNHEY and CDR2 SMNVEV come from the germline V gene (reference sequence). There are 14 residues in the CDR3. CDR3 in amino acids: CASSSPTGSTEAFF. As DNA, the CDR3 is TGTGCCAGCAGTTCCCCGACAGGGTCCACTGAAGCTTTCTTT.

For the CDR3, the DNA is TGTGCCAGCAGTAAAGGGGGAAAGGGTGAAGAAAAACTGTTTTTT. Residues: CASSKGGKGEEKLFF. The rearrangement joins TRBV28 to TRBJ1-4; TRBD1 is a possible D gene (6 bases). This CDR3 has 15 amino acids. CDR1 and CDR2 (germline): MDHEN, SYDVKM. The V end lost 5 bases, the J end lost 8 bases, and 18 bases lay between the germline ends.

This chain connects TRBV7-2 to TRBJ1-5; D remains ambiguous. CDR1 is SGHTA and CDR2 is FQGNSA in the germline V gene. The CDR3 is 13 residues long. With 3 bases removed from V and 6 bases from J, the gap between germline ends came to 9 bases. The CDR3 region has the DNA TGTGCCAGCAGCTTCCAGATTGGTCAGCCCCAGCATTTT. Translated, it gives CASSFQIGQPQHF. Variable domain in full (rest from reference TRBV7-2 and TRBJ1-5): GAGVSQSPSNKVTEKGKDVELRCDPISGHTALYWYRQSLGQGLEFLIYFQGNSAPDKSGLPSDRFSAERTGGSVSTLTIQRTQQEDSAVYLCASSFQIGQPQHFGDGTRLSIL.

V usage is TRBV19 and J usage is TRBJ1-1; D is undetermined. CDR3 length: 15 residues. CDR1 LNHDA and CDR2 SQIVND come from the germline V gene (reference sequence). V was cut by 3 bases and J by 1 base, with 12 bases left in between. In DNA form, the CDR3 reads TGTGCCAGTAGTATCGATGGGGAGAGGAACACTGAAGCTTTCTTT. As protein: CASSIDGERNTEAFF.